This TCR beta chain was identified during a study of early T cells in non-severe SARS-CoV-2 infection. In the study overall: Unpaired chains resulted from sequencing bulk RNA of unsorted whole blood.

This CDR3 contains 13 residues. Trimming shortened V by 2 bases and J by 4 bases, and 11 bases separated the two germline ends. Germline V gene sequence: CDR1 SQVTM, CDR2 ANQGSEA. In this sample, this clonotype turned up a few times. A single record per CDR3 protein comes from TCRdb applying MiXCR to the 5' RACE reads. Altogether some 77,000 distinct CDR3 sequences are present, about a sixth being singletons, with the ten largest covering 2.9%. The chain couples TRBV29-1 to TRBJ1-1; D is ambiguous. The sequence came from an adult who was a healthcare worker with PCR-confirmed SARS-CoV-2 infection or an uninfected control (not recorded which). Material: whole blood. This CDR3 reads CSVERGFLTEAFF. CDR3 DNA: TGCAGCGTTGAACGGGGATTTCTCACTGAAGCTTTCTTT.